One sample yielded the 22 T cell receptor beta chains listed below, sequenced in a study of OX40 agonist ivuxolimab in advanced cancers. Assay used: immunoSEQ multiplex PCR; TCRdb lists only in-frame clones, some missing. This sample has fewer than 90,000 clones, with about 88% found just once. Specimen: CD4+ or CD8+ T cells sorted from blood, collected in a trial of the OX40 agonist ivuxolimab. These receptor sequences come from an adult with an advanced solid tumor such as melanoma, head and neck, liver or kidney cancer.

This clone appeared once. The CDR3 loop reads CASRRESGTSGGAGYNEQFF. The CDR3 bases are TGTGCCAGCAGACGCGAATCCGGGACTAGCGGGGGGGCCGGCTACAATGAGCAGTTCTTC. The J gene is TRBJ2-1, the V gene TRBV27; 16 bases align to TRBD2. Trimming at V came to 6 bases and at J to 3 bases, leaving 14 bases not matched to a gene. CDR3 length: 20 amino acids. CDR1 is MNHEY, CDR2 SMNVEV, per germline (reference sequence).

The chain joins TRBV28 to TRBJ1-1, with D unresolved. Germline lookup yields CDR1 MDHEN and CDR2 SYDVKM. This CDR3 spans 13 amino acids. Between the trimmed V and J ends, which lost 6 bases and 5 bases, there was a span of 13 bases. The CDR3 nucleotides read TGTGCCAGCAGCACCCCGGGAGAAACTGAAGCTTTCTTT. This translates into CASSTPGETEAFF.

This clone has a single count. This chain links TRBV7-8 with TRBJ2-2, with 7 bases identical to TRBD1. The CDR3 runs 15 residues. Germline CDR1 and CDR2: SGHVS and FQNEAQ. With V trimmed by 3 bases and J by 5 bases, 6 bases remained unmatched. The chain's CDR3 is CASSLSYRGTGELFF. In nucleotides, the CDR3 is TGTGCCAGCAGCTTGTCATACAGGGGAACCGGGGAGCTGTTTTTT.

The count of this clone is one. This chain uses TRBV7-6 with TRBJ2-2; D might be TRBD1 (7 bases). The V end lost 3 bases, the J end lost 1 base, and 9 bases lay between the germline ends. In germline, CDR1 is SGHVS, CDR2 FNYEAQ. The CDR3 runs 15 residues. CDR3 loop: CASSFQGGNTGELFF. In nucleotides, the CDR3 is TGTGCCAGCAGCTTTCAGGGGGGGAACACCGGGGAGCTGTTTTTT.

This clone was picked up one time. The chain links TRBV9 to TRBJ2-4; D could derive from TRBD1 or TRBD2 (5 bases each). V was clipped by 3 bases and J by 2 bases, with 18 bases between them. Germline CDR1 is SGDLS and CDR2 is YYNGEE. The CDR3 consists of 17 residues. CDR3 protein: CASSGGAGYESKNIQYF. The CDR3 nucleotides read TGTGCCAGCAGCGGGGGAGCAGGGTATGAGTCCAAAAACATTCAGTACTTC. Supplemented by reference TRBV9 and TRBJ2-4, the full variable domain reads DSGVTQTPKHLITATGQRVTLRCSPRSGDLSVYWYQQSLDQGLQFLIQYYNGEERAKGNILERFSAQQFPDLHSELNLSSLELGDSALYFCASSGGAGYESKNIQYFGAGTRLSVL.

V is TRBV19 and J is TRBJ2-3; weak D call: TRBD2 (5 bases). V was pared by 4 bases and J by 4 bases, with 15 bases between. This CDR3 is built from 15 residues. From germline, CDR1 is LNHDA and CDR2 SQIVND (reference sequence). CDR3 nucleotide sequence: TGTGCCAGTAGTAAGAGGGCCAACAGCGCAGATACGCAGTATTTT. It translates to CASSKRANSADTQYF.

The V and J genes are TRBV6-1 and TRBJ2-5; 8 bases agree with TRBD1. Germline V gene data show CDR1 as MNHNS and CDR2 as SASEGT. This CDR3 contains 15 residues. V was clipped by 6 bases and J by 0 bases; unmatched bases: 6. The CDR3 region is CASRSDRAYQETQYF. The CDR3 DNA reads as TGTGCCAGCAGATCGGACAGGGCGTACCAAGAGACCCAGTACTTC.

V is TRBV21-1 and J is TRBJ2-7. TRBV21-1 is annotated as a pseudogene. The CDR3 consists of 13 residues. The CDR3 reads CASSKTKVYEQYF. In DNA form, the CDR3 reads TGTGCCAGCAGCAAAACGAAGGTCTACGAGCAGTACTTC.

This chain connects TRBV7-9 to TRBJ2-3; perhaps D is TRBD1 or TRBD2 (6 bases each). Germline V lookup: CDR1 SEHNR, CDR2 FQNEAQ (reference sequence). Between the trimmed V and J ends, which lost 1 base and 3 bases, there was a span of 14 bases. CDR3 length: 16 residues. DNA for the CDR3: TGTGCCAGCAGCTTAGGGGGGGCCGGTCAAACAGATACGCAGTATTTT. Its protein is CASSLGGAGQTDTQYF.

This clone has only one observation. The rearrangement uses TRBV7-2 and TRBJ2-1; 10 positions match TRBD2. CDR3 length equals 17 residues. V trimming: 1 base; J trimming: 4 bases; junction bases outside the gene matches: 7. Germline values: CDR1 SGHTA, CDR2 FQGNSA. The CDR3 nucleotides are TGTGCCAGCAGCTTAGTAGCGGGGGGCGTGGATTACAATGAGCAGTTCTTC. This sequence encodes CASSLVAGGVDYNEQFF.

This sequence joins TRBV7-2 and TRBJ1-5; the D is unclear. V lost 6 bases and J 0 bases, leaving 9 bases between the germline ends. There are 14 residues in the CDR3. Germline CDR1 reads SGHTA; CDR2 reads FQGNSA. The CDR3 DNA reads TGTGCCAGCAGTCCCTCACATAGCAATCAGCCCCAGCATTTT. It translates to CASSPSHSNQPQHF.

The V gene is TRBV4-3, the J gene TRBJ1-1, with no clear D. This CDR3 region has 15 residues. The germline V and J ends were trimmed by 5 bases and 1 base, with 14 bases remaining between them. Germline V gives CDR1 LGHNA, CDR2 YSLEER. The CDR3, as DNA: TGCGCCAGCAGCGCCGATGCGGGATGGAACACTGAAGCTTTCTTT. Amino acids: CASSADAGWNTEAFF.

The gene calls are TRBV29-1 and TRBJ1-2; weak D call: TRBD1 (6 bases). Germline loops: CDR1 SQVTM, CDR2 ANQGSEA. The CDR3 is made up of 15 amino acids. Between the trimmed V and J ends, which lost 7 bases and 2 bases, there was a span of 20 bases. CDR3 sequence (DNA): TGCAGCGCAAGTGGTGAACAGGGCACAAACTATGGCTACACCTTC. This sequence encodes CSASGEQGTNYGYTF.

The V gene is TRBV15, the J gene TRBJ2-7; D remains unclear. Per the germline V gene, CDR1 is LNHNV and CDR2 is YYDKDF (reference sequence). Trimming took off 0 bases at V and 0 bases at J, with 15 bases between the two ends. There are 17 residues in the CDR3. The CDR3 bases are TGTGCCACCAGCAGAGACCCGGGCGGCCAGAACTCCTACGAGCAGTACTTC. This codes for CATSRDPGGQNSYEQYF.

This clone appeared a single time. CDR3 nucleotides: TGTGCCAGCAAGGCAGCAGGTCAGAACACTGAAGCTTTCTTT. Protein sequence: CASKAAGQNTEAFF. The J gene is TRBJ1-1, the V gene TRBV7-9; D remains unclear. The V gene lost 7 bases and the J gene lost 1 base, with 13 bases spanning the gap. Germline values: CDR1 SEHNR, CDR2 FQNEAQ (reference sequence). This CDR3 is built from 14 residues.

J is TRBJ1-1 and V is TRBV9; 12 nucleotides match TRBD1. The CDR3 extends over 15 amino acids. With V trimmed by 2 bases and J by 1 base, 0 bases remained unmatched. Germline values: CDR1 SGDLS, CDR2 YYNGEE. CDR3 region: CASSVGQGANTEAFF. The CDR3 region has the DNA TGTGCCAGCAGCGTGGGACAGGGGGCGAACACTGAAGCTTTCTTT.

V gene TRBV6-5 combines with J gene TRBJ1-2; 7 nucleotides match TRBD1. The germline V gene encodes CDR1 MNHEY and CDR2 SVGAGI. The CDR3 is made up of 13 amino acids. Germline trimming cut 6 bases from V and 4 bases from J; bases unmatched to any gene: 5. This CDR3 reads CASRGDRAYGYTF. CDR3 nucleotide sequence: TGTGCCAGCAGGGGCGACAGGGCCTATGGCTACACCTTC.

The chain has TRBV28 and TRBJ2-3, with 10 nucleotides matching TRBD1. The J segment lost 6 bases and the V segment lost 5 bases, leaving 5 bases of the junction unmatched. Per the germline V gene, CDR1 is MDHEN and CDR2 is SYDVKM. This CDR3 spans 14 amino acids. The CDR3, as DNA: TGTGCCAGCAGTCCTGGGACAGGGGTGGATACGCAGTATTTT. This translates into CASSPGTGVDTQYF. The full variable domain, in which reference TRBV28 and TRBJ2-3 provide the parts outside the CDR3, is DVKVTQSSRYLVKRTGEKVFLECVQDMDHENMFWYRQDPGLGLRLIYFSYDVKMKEKGDIPEGYSVSREKKERFSLILESASTNQTSMYLCASSPGTGVDTQYFGPGTRLTVL.

The rearrangement uses TRBV5-6 and TRBJ2-2; 9 bases line up with TRBD2. Germline-derived CDR1 and CDR2 are SGHDT and YYEEEE. This CDR3 comprises 15 residues. The V and J ends lost 2 bases and 1 base, in that order; junction bases with no gene match: 0. As DNA, the CDR3 is TGTGCCAGCAGCTTACTAGCGGGGAACACCGGGGAGCTGTTTTTT. Translating it yields CASSLLAGNTGELFF.

CDR3 sequence (DNA): TGTGCCAGCAGACTCAACAGGGACGGGGGCTATGGCTACACCTTC. This gives the protein CASRLNRDGGYGYTF. This chain links TRBV6-5 with TRBJ1-2; weak D call: TRBD1 (6 bases). Germline-derived CDR1 and CDR2 are MNHEY and SVGAGI. V was shortened by 6 bases and J by 4 bases, with 18 bases between the two germline ends. This CDR3 has 15 residues.

This clone was counted once. The chain couples TRBV4-2 to TRBJ1-2; D is undetermined. V lost 4 bases, J lost 7 bases, and 13 bases lay in between. The CDR3 totals 13 residues. Germline values: CDR1 LGHNA, CDR2 YNFKEQ. The CDR3 sequence is CASSPTGYGGYTF. For the CDR3, the DNA is TGTGCCAGCAGCCCTACGGGGTACGGTGGCTACACCTTC.

J is TRBJ1-6 and V is TRBV28; perhaps TRBD1 as D (6 bases). Germline V CDR1 and CDR2: MDHEN, SYDVKM. There are 16 residues in the CDR3. Between the trimmed V and J ends, which lost 5 bases and 5 bases, there was a span of 16 bases. For the CDR3, the DNA is TGTGCCAGCAGTCCAGACAGGAGGCCCAATAATTCACCCCTCCACTTT. Translated, it gives CASSPDRRPNNSPLHF. The whole variable domain, filled in from reference TRBV28 and TRBJ1-6, reads DVKVTQSSRYLVKRTGEKVFLECVQDMDHENMFWYRQDPGLGLRLIYFSYDVKMKEKGDIPEGYSVSREKKERFSLILESASTNQTSMYLCASSPDRRPNNSPLHFGNGTRLTVT.